The TCR beta chain under discussion was sequenced for a study of glioma-infiltrating T cells after dendritic cell vaccination. Specified time point: after dendritic cell vaccination, including at tumor progression/relapse. PBMC sampling occurred before vaccination, two weeks after the third dose, and at progression. Profiling relied on immunoSEQ multiplex PCR, and the TCRdb table lists in-frame clones only, not all of them. Among under 75,000 clones listed, over 65% were seen once. V was clipped by 4 bases and J by 4 bases; unmatched bases: 4. Looked up from germline, CDR1 is SGHKS and CDR2 is YYEKEE (reference sequence). The CDR3 is 14 residues long.

This sequence originates from a human donor with glioblastoma. The source material was blood, sampled after dendritic cell vaccination. V is TRBV5-5 and J is TRBJ1-5; TRBD1 matches 8 bases. DNA of the CDR3: TGTGCCAGCAGCCTGGACAGGGAAAATCAGCCCCAGCATTTT. This gives the protein CASSLDRENQPQHF.